This TCR beta chain was found in a study of tumor-infiltrating lymphocytes in primary liver carcinoma (dated by TCRdb to 2016 to 2017). As for the study more broadly: Five patients with histopathologically diagnosed primary liver carcinoma underwent surgical resection in China between 2015 and 2016. Each sample produced about 3.5 to 8 million productive TCRbeta reads, and read depth showed no significant difference between tissue types. TCRbeta repertoire sequencing, expression microarrays and whole-exome sequencing were combined in the study across five regions of each liver tumor, with adjacent normal tissue and blood also included. The five patients had tumors staged T1-T3 N0M0, with maximum diameters ranging from about 4.2 to 10 cm. Of the five patients (three men and two women, aged 30 to 69 years), four had hepatocellular carcinoma and one had combined HCC and intrahepatic cholangiocarcinoma. High reproducibility was observed for the technical replicate repertoires, with mean shared-clone rates around 0.89 and correlation coefficients above 0.95. TCRbeta repertoire sequencing covered 35 specimens from 5 patients: around 25 tumor regions, 5 adjacent noncancerous liver tissues and 5 peripheral blood samples.

Details on this clonotype: The antigen this receptor binds is unknown. One end of the junction does not line up with germline, which may come from a read error.

TCRbeta-specific cDNA was reverse-transcribed from about 520 ng total RNA using a constant-region primer and ProtoScript II reverse transcriptase. Three nested multiplex PCR rounds, following a slightly modified ARM-PCR procedure, were used to build the TCRbeta libraries. Each of the first two PCR rounds ran for about 10 cycles and used multiplex TRBV1-TRBV30 forward primers together with a Cbeta reverse primer. Sample barcodes and Illumina adapters were attached in a final 25-cycle PCR using Deep VentR polymerase. Before sequencing, amplicons of 200-500 bp were gel-purified using a QIAquick gel extraction kit. An Illumina HiSeq 2500 was used to sequence the TCRbeta amplicons, generating 250-bp paired-end reads. As for the authors' bioinformatics: Trimmomatic v0.33 was used to quality-trim the reads, and FLASH v1.2.11 was used to merge paired reads so that full CDR3 sequences could be recovered. V, D and J germline segments were assigned to the rearranged TCRbeta sequences by MiGEC v1.2.1b. VDJtools v1.0.0 computed clonotype statistics and Shannon-Wiener diversity indices. To reduce sampling bias, subsequent analyses other than the diversity analysis used only the 250 most abundant clonotypes in each sample. TCRdb reran the public reads through fastp at Q25 and MiXCR, keeping productive beta chains. Merged by CDR3 protein, the rows form single entries marked with the most common genes and DNA. It is TCRdb's table, rather than the study itself, that gives the V and J calls and clone size. The sample data list 330,000 or so distinct CDR3 sequences, and around 60% of these were observed just once. The biggest ten clones account for under 8.5% of the sample.

The CDR1 and CDR2 encoded by the germline V gene are MNHEY and SVGEGT. The CDR3, from cysteine to phenylalanine, totals 16 residues. The retained sequence is limited to the CDR3, 48 bases, with the frame set at the first base. RNA from unsorted whole blood was extracted with TRIzol reagent, and germline DNA was obtained with the DNeasy Blood & Tissue kit. Patients had chronic HBV infection and were treatment-naive at sampling. About 3.7 milliliters of peripheral blood were collected into K2EDTA tubes before surgery. General study outcomes and caveats: Repertoire overlap was found to be higher between tumor regions (mean roughly 35%) than between tumor-adjacent (roughly 17%) or tumor-blood (roughly 15%) pairs, consistent with antigen-driven expansion. Comparison of CD4+ and CD8+ T cell repertoires was precluded by the use of bulk unsorted samples. The study included only five patients, and the authors note findings should be validated in a larger study. A significantly larger repertoire fraction was made up by the top 250 clones in tumors than in blood (p = 0.039). Only the TCR beta chain was sequenced, so true repertoire diversity is likely underestimated because unpaired alpha chains were not captured.

Sequenced sample: peripheral blood. The sequence is built from TRBV6-2 or TRBV6-3 and TRBJ2-1, with a weak D call of TRBD2 (6 bases match). The clonotype was recovered from a man aged 40-49 years with primary liver carcinoma and hepatitis B virus infection. CDR3 region: CASTPPGGITGDEEFF. The sequence in DNA is TGTGCCAGCACTCCCCCCGGCGGGATTACCGGGGATGAGGAGTTCTTC.